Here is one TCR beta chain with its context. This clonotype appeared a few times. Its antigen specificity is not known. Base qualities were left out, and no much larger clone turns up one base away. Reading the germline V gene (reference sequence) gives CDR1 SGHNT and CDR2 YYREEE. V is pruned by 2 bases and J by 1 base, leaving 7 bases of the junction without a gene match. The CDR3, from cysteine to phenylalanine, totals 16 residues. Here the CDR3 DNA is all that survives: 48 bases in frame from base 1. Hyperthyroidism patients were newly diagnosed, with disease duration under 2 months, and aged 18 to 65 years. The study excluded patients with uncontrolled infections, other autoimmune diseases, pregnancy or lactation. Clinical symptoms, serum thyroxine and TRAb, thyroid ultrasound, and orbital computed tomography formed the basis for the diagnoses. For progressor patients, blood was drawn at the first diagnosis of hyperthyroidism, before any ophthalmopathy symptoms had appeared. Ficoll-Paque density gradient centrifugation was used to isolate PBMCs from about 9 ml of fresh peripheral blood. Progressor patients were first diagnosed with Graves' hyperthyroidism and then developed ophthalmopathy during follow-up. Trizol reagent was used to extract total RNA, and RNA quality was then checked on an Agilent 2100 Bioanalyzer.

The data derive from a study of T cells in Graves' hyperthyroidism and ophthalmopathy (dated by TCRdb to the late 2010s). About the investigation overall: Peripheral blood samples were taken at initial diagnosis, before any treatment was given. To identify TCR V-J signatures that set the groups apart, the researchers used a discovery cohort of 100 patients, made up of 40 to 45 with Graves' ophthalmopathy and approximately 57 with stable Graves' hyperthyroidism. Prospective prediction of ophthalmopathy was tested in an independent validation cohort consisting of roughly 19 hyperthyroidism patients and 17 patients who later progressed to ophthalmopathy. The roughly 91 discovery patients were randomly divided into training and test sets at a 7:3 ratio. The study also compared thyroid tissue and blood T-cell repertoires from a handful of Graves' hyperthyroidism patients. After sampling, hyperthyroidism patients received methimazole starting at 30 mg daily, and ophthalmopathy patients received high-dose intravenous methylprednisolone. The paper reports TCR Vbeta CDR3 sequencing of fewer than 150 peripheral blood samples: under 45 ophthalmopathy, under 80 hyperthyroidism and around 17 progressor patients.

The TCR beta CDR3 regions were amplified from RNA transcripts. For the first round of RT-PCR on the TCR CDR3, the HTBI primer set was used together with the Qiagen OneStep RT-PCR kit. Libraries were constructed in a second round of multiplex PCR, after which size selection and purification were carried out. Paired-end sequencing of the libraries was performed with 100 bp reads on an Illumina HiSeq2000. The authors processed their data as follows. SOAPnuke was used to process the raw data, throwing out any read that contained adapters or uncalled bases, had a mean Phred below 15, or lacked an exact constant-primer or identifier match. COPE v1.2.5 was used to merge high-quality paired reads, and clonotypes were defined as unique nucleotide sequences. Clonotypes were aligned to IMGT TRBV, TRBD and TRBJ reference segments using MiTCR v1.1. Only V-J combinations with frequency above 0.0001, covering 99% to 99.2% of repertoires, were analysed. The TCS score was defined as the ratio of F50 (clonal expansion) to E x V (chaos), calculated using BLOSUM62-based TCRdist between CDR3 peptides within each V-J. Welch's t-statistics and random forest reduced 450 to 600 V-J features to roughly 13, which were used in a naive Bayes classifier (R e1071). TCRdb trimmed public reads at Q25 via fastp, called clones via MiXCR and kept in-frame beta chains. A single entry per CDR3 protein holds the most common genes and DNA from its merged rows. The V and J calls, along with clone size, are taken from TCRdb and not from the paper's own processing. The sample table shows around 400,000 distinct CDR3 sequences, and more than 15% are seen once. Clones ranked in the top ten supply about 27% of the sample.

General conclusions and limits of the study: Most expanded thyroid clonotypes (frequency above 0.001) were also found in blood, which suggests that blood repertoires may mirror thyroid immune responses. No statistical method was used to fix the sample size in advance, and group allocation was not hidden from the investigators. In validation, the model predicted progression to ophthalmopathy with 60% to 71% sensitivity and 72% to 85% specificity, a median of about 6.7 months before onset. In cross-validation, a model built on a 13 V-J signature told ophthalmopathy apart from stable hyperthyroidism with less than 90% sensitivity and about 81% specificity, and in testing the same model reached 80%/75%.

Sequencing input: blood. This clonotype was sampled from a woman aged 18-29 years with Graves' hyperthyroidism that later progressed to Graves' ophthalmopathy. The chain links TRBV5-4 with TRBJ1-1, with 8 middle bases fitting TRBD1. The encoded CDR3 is CASSFHYRGGNTEAFF. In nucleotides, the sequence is TGTGCCAGCAGCTTCCACTACAGGGGGGGGAACACTGAAGCTTTCTTT.